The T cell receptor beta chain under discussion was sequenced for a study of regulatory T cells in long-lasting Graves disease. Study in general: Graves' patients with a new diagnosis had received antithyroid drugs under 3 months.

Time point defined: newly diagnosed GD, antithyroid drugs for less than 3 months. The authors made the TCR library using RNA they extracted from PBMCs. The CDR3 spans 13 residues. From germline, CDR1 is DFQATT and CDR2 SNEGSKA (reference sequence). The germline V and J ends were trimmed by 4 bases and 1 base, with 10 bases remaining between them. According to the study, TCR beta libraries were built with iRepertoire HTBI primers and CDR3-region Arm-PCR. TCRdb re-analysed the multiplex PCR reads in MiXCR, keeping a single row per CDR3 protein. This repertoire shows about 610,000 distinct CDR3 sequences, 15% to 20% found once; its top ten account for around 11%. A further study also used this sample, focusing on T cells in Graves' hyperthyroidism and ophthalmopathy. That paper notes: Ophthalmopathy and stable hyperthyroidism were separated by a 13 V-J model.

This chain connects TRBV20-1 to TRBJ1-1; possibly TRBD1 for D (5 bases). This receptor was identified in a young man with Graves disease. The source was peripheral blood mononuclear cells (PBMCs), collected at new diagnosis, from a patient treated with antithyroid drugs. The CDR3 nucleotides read TGCAGTGCTAAAATGACAGAGAACACTGAAGCTTTCTTT. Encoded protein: CSAKMTENTEAFF.